The 27 T cell receptor beta chains below were found in one sample sequenced in a study of T cells in Graves' hyperthyroidism and ophthalmopathy. Amplified regions were TCR beta CDR3 sequences from RNA transcripts. The TCR CDR3 was amplified in a first-round RT-PCR using the HTBI primer set. TCRdb called the multiplex PCR reads again in MiXCR, with one record for every CDR3 protein. The sample yields around 380,000 distinct CDR3 sequences, approximately 15% seen once. Input material: blood. Receptors originate from a young man with Graves' hyperthyroidism that later progressed to Graves' ophthalmopathy.

This chain uses TRBV20-1 with TRBJ1-5; 9 bases are a match to TRBD1. J gave up 4 bases and V 5 bases, and 6 bases lay outside the gene matches. The CDR3 extends over 14 amino acids. CDR1 DFQATT and CDR2 SNEGSKA come from the germline V gene (reference sequence). The chain's CDR3 is CSAYPDRGNQPQHF. The DNA for the CDR3 is TGCAGTGCTTACCCTGACAGGGGGAATCAGCCCCAGCATTTT.

This chain links TRBV2 with TRBJ2-7, with a possible D match to TRBD2 (5 bases). CDR3 length equals 11 residues. Deletions cut 7 bases from V and 5 bases from J, with 9 bases between. Looked up from germline, CDR1 is SNHLY and CDR2 is FYNNEI. CDR3 DNA sequence: TGTGCCAGCACCCTGAGGGACGAGCAGTACTTC. Protein sequence: CASTLRDEQYF.

In its sample, this clonotype was seen many times. This chain joins TRBV27 and TRBJ2-7, with TRBD2 matching over 8 bases. Germline V gene sequence: CDR1 MNHEY, CDR2 SMNVEV (reference sequence). Unmatched junction bases numbered 7, after V lost 2 bases and J lost 1 base. The CDR3 length is 16 residues. The CDR3 sequence is CASSLRAGAPSYEQYF. The CDR3, as DNA: TGTGCCAGCAGTTTAAGAGCGGGGGCTCCATCCTACGAGCAGTACTTC.

The gene calls are TRBV24-1 and TRBJ2-5, with TRBD1 identical over 9 bases. Germline V gene sequence: CDR1 KGHDR, CDR2 SFDVKD. The CDR3 runs 15 residues. V shed 5 bases and J 4 bases; nucleotides not matched to a gene: 7. DNA for the CDR3: TGTGCCACCAGTGTCCTGGGACAGGGTGGAGAGACCCAGTACTTC. Its protein is CATSVLGQGGETQYF.

This clonotype was seen a handful of times. The chain has TRBV20-1 and TRBJ2-4; TRBD2 agrees at 9 bases. Germline V gene sequence: CDR1 DFQATT, CDR2 SNEGSKA (reference sequence). V lost 7 bases and J lost 3; bases outside the gene matches: 28. The CDR3 contains 21 residues. CDR3 coding DNA: TGCAGTGTGATCCGTGGGGTAGCGGGGGAACCCTTAATATTCGGCAAAAACATTCAGTACTTC. It is translated as CSVIRGVAGEPLIFGKNIQYF.

This chain uses TRBV27 with TRBJ2-5; 14 bases fit TRBD2. V dropped 0 bases and J dropped 5; count of bases not matched to a gene: 8. Per the germline V gene, CDR1 is MNHEY and CDR2 is SMNVEV (reference sequence). This CDR3 is 18 amino acids long. The CDR3 nucleotides read TGTGCCAGCAGTTTATCTACAAGGACTAGCGGGGGGCCGGAGACCCAGTACTTC. Translating it yields CASSLSTRTSGGPETQYF.

This clonotype was recorded a few times. J is TRBJ2-5 and V is TRBV28; TRBD1 might be the D (5 bases). V dropped 6 bases and J dropped 1 base, with 9 bases sitting between them. The CDR3 runs to 13 residues. Germline lookup yields CDR1 MDHEN and CDR2 SYDVKM. For the CDR3, the DNA is TGTGCCAGCAGGGGGCCGGGCCAAGAGACCCAGTACTTC. Its protein product is CASRGPGQETQYF. Full variable domain (outside the CDR3, taken from reference TRBV28 and TRBJ2-5): DVKVTQSSRYLVKRTGEKVFLECVQDMDHENMFWYRQDPGLGLRLIYFSYDVKMKEKGDIPEGYSVSREKKERFSLILESASTNQTSMYLCASRGPGQETQYFGPGTRLLVL.

The chain employs TRBV4-1 and TRBJ1-2; a weak D match, TRBD1 (6 bases). The CDR3 contains 18 residues. V shed 2 bases and J shed 0 bases, with 19 bases lying between them. The V gene's germline CDR1 is MGHRA and CDR2 YSYEKL. CDR3 DNA sequence: TGCGCCAGCAGCCAAATTGGGGGGCACAGAAGCTCTAACTATGGCTACACCTTC. It yields the protein CASSQIGGHRSSNYGYTF.

The genes are TRBV6-1 and TRBJ2-1; TRBD2 matches 9 bases. Trimming removed 10 bases from V and 6 bases from J; junction bases left unmatched: 25. This CDR3 is built from 19 residues. Looked up from germline, CDR1 is MNHNS and CDR2 is SASEGT. DNA of the CDR3: TGTGCCACCAACGAGGGGCGCGTCTTGGCGGGAGGGCATTTCAATGAGCAGTTCTTC. Its protein product is CATNEGRVLAGGHFNEQFF.

The chain is built from TRBV15 and TRBJ1-5, with 7 positions matching TRBD1. The length of the CDR3 is 15 residues. Looked up from germline, CDR1 is LNHNV and CDR2 is YYDKDF (reference sequence). V lost 3 bases and J lost 2; bases outside the gene matches: 4. CDR3 sequence (DNA): TGTGCCACCAGCAGCCACAGGGGTGGCAATCAGCCCCAGCATTTT. It is translated as CATSSHRGGNQPQHF.

This clonotype was observed a handful of times. Here the CDR3 reads CASSPGEVSGNTIYF. CDR3 nucleotide sequence: TGTGCCAGCAGCCCAGGGGAAGTCTCTGGAAACACCATATATTTT. The genes are TRBV9 and TRBJ1-3, with D possibly matching TRBD1 (6 bases). V shed 4 bases and J shed 0 bases, with 11 bases lying between them. Germline CDR1 SGDLS, CDR2 YYNGEE. This CDR3 has 15 residues.

This clonotype was seen many times. V usage is TRBV11-2 and J usage is TRBJ1-2; perhaps TRBD1 as D (5 bases). Trimming pared 6 bases from V and 0 bases from J, leaving 14 bases between. There are 15 residues in the CDR3. Germline-derived CDR1 and CDR2 are SGHAT and FQNNGV. CDR3 protein: CASSWGSGSNYGYTF. In DNA, the CDR3 is TGTGCCAGCAGTTGGGGCAGCGGATCTAACTATGGCTACACCTTC.

This clonotype was seen ten or more times. The chain is built from TRBV30 and TRBJ1-2; a possible D gene is TRBD1 (5 bases). Trimming took off 8 bases at V and 8 bases at J, with 12 bases between the two ends. Per germline, CDR1 GTSNPN and CDR2 SVGIG (reference sequence). The CDR3 consists of 10 residues. CDR3: CAGKTAGYTF. The CDR3 DNA reads TGTGCCGGAAAGACAGCAGGCTACACCTTC. The whole variable domain, filled in from reference TRBV30 and TRBJ1-2, reads SQTIHQWPATLVQPVGSPLSLECTVEGTSNPNLYWYRQAAGRGLQLLFYSVGIGQISSEVPQNLSASRPQDRQFILSSKKLLLSDSGFYLCAGKTAGYTFGSGTRLTVV.

This clonotype was counted a few times. CDR3 loop: CASSDAGLRANVLTF. CDR3 coding DNA: TGTGCCAGCAGTGACGCAGGCTTAAGGGCCAACGTCCTGACTTTC. The chain joins TRBV2 to TRBJ2-6, with unresolved D. The CDR3 runs to 15 residues. The V end lost 3 bases, the J end lost 5 bases, and 11 bases lay between the germline ends. Germline CDR1 and CDR2: SNHLY and FYNNEI.

Here the CDR3 DNA reads TGTGCCAGCAGTTTGAGCCTAAGGGCTGCCCTTAACTACTACAATGAGCAGTTCTTC. Translation: CASSLSLRAALNYYNEQFF. This chain joins TRBV27 and TRBJ2-1, with no clear D. The CDR3 totals 19 residues. V lost 3 bases, J lost 3 bases, and 24 bases lay in between. Germline loops: CDR1 MNHEY, CDR2 SMNVEV (reference sequence).

To note about this clonotype: Since a much larger clone is just one base distant, this may be a read error. The chain carries TRBV6-1 and TRBJ1-5, with D possibly matching TRBD1 (6 bases). Germline assignment: CDR1 MNHNS and CDR2 SASEGT. The V end lost 2 bases, the J end lost 6 bases, and 11 bases lay between the germline ends. The CDR3 covers 14 residues. Here the CDR3 DNA reads TGTGCCAGCAGTGAACGCAGGGGAAGTCAGCCCCAGCATTTT. As protein: CASSERRGSQPQHF.

The chain is built from TRBV18 and TRBJ2-1; 8 positions match TRBD2. CDR1 and CDR2 (germline): KGHSH, LQKENI. The CDR3 has 18 residues. J was trimmed by 0 bases and V by 3 bases; bases with no gene match: 10. CDR3 residues: CASSPLRGALSSYNEQFF. Here the CDR3 DNA reads TGTGCCAGCTCACCGTTGCGGGGGGCCTTGAGCTCCTACAATGAGCAGTTCTTC.

This clonotype turned up a few times. The chain employs TRBV5-5 and TRBJ2-2; TRBD1 aligns across 7 bases. CDR1 and CDR2 from the germline V gene are SGHKS and YYEKEE (reference sequence). After removal of 4 bases from V and 5 bases from J, the junction contained 8 bases not matched to a gene. The CDR3 sequence is 15 residues long. The CDR3 DNA follows: TGTGCCAGCAGCCGACAGGGAAAGGGAACCGGGGAGCTGTTTTTT. It specifies CASSRQGKGTGELFF.

This clonotype came up many times. The chain has TRBV5-1 and TRBJ2-1, with 10 bases that match TRBD1. This CDR3 contains 16 residues. Losses at the gene ends were 4 bases for V and 2 bases for J; bases not matched to a gene: 6. CDR1 and CDR2 from the germline V gene are SGHRS and YFSETQ. This chain's CDR3 is CASSPSTGGAYNEQFF. The CDR3 region has the DNA TGCGCCAGCAGCCCCTCGACAGGGGGCGCCTACAATGAGCAGTTCTTC.

There are many counts of this clonotype. This chain uses TRBV28 with TRBJ1-5; D not resolved. In germline, CDR1 is MDHEN, CDR2 SYDVKM. V was shortened by 6 bases and J by 7 bases, with 16 bases between the two germline ends. The CDR3 totals 14 residues. CDR3 residues: CASRTVVGEQPQHF. CDR3 sequence (DNA): TGTGCCAGCAGGACCGTGGTAGGTGAGCAGCCCCAGCATTTT.

This clonotype was detected only a few times. A much larger clone differs from this one at a single base, so this may be a read error. The rearrangement uses TRBV12-3 or TRBV12-4 and TRBJ2-1, with 11 bases matching TRBD2. This CDR3 region has 17 residues. The CDR3 sequence is CASTSGGTIPSYDEQFF. DNA of the CDR3: TGTGCCAGCACTAGCGGGGGGACCATTCCCTCCTACGATGAGCAGTTCTTC.

This clonotype showed up many times. The chain is built from TRBV28 and TRBJ1-2, with a weak D call TRBD1 (5 bases). With 6 bases removed from V and 5 bases from J, the gap between germline ends came to 22 bases. This CDR3 comprises 16 residues. Germline-derived CDR1 and CDR2 are MDHEN and SYDVKM. In DNA form, the CDR3 reads TGTGCCAGCAGCCCCGTAGAGCAGGGACTTACTTATGGCTACACCTTC. It translates to CASSPVEQGLTYGYTF.

This clonotype was detected ten times or more. The rearrangement uses TRBV6-1 and TRBJ2-1; the D gene is possibly TRBD2 (7 bases). The CDR3 spans 15 residues. V lost 5 bases and J 6 bases, leaving 17 bases between the germline ends. Germline V gene sequence: CDR1 MNHNS, CDR2 SASEGT. CDR3 DNA: TGTGCCAGCAGTCGTCGGGTGGGGGGGGCCAATGAGCAGTTCTTC. Translated, it gives CASSRRVGGANEQFF.

The chain carries TRBV7-9 and TRBJ1-4; TRBD1 might be the D (5 bases). V was trimmed by 3 bases and J by 6 bases, leaving 14 bases between them. The CDR3 sequence is 15 residues long. Looked up from germline, CDR1 is SEHNR and CDR2 is FQNEAQ (reference sequence). The CDR3 sequence is CASSFGTGPDEKLFF. Here the CDR3 DNA reads TGTGCCAGCAGCTTCGGGACCGGACCCGATGAAAAACTGTTTTTT.

This clonotype has a handful of counts. The chain links TRBV28 to TRBJ2-7; tentatively, D is TRBD2 (5 bases). The germline V gene encodes CDR1 MDHEN and CDR2 SYDVKM. V lost 6 bases, J lost 0 bases, and 12 bases lay in between. The CDR3 consists of 14 residues. CDR3 loop: CASSRSGYSYEQYF. The DNA of the CDR3 is TGTGCCAGCAGCCGGAGCGGATACTCCTACGAGCAGTACTTC.

The chain carries TRBV30 and TRBJ1-6; D is undetermined. Germline V lookup: CDR1 GTSNPN, CDR2 SVGIG (reference sequence). V was cut by 2 bases and J by 8 bases, with 13 bases left in between. This CDR3 is 14 amino acids long. The CDR3 region has the DNA TGTGCCTGGAGTCGTGGCATCCCTGATTCACCCCTCCACTTT. Translation gives CAWSRGIPDSPLHF. The complete variable domain, with remaining parts taken from reference TRBV30 and TRBJ1-6, reads SQTIHQWPATLVQPVGSPLSLECTVEGTSNPNLYWYRQAAGRGLQLLFYSVGIGQISSEVPQNLSASRPQDRQFILSSKKLLLSDSGFYLCAWSRGIPDSPLHFGNGTRLTVT.

At least ten counts were recorded for this clonotype. The chain uses TRBV10-3 and TRBJ1-3; tentative D call: TRBD1 (6 bases). Looked up from germline, CDR1 is ENHRY and CDR2 is SYGVKD. The CDR3 consists of 14 residues. Deletions cut 5 bases from V and 3 bases from J, with 11 bases between. The CDR3 nucleotides are TGTGCCATCAGTTCACAGGGCGGTGGAAACACCATATATTTT. The encoded protein is CAISSQGGGNTIYF.